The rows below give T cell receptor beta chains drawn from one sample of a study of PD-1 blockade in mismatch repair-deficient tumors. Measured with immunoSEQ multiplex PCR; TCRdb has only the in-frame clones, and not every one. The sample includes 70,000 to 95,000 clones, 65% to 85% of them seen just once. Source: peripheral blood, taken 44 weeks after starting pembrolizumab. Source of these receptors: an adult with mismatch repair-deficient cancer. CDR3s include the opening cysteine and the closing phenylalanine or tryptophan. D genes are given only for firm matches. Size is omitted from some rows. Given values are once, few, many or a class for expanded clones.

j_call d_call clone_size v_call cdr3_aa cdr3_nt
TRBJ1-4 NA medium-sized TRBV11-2 CASSLQGREKLFF TGTGCCAGCAGCTTACAGGGACGGGAAAAACTGTTTTTT
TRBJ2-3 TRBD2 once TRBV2 CASKGGSPDTQYF TGTGCCAGCAAAGGCGGGAGCCCAGATACGCAGTATTTT
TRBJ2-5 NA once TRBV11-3 CASSLVAGPQETQYF TGTGCCAGCAGCTTAGTCGCGGGACCACAAGAGACCCAGTACTTC
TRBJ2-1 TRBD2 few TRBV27 CASSLRGRDEQFF TGTGCCAGCAGTTTACGGGGGAGGGATGAGCAGTTCTTC
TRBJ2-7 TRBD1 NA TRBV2 CASRPGQGFYEQYF TGTGCCAGCAGGCCGGGACAGGGGTTCTACGAGCAGTACTTC
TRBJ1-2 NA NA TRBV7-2 CASSLGWDFGYTF TGTGCCAGCAGCTTGGGCTGGGACTTTGGCTACACCTTC
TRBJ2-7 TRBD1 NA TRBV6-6 CASNSGTGSLDEQYF TGTGCCAGCAATTCCGGGACAGGCTCCCTTGACGAGCAGTACTTC
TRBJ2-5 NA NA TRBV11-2 CASSLDRGETQYF TGTGCCAGCAGCTTAGACAGGGGAGAGACCCAGTACTTC
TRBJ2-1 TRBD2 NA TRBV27 CASRGTSLADYEQFF TGTGCCAGCAGGGGGACTAGCCTTGCCGATTATGAGCAGTTCTTC
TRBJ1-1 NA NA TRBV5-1 CASSLVGWGQGNTEAFF TGCGCCAGCAGCTTGGTTGGGTGGGGGCAGGGGAACACTGAAGCTTTCTTT
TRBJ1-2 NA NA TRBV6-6 CASSSGDPNYGYTF TGTGCCAGCAGTTCGGGAGACCCTAACTATGGCTACACCTTC
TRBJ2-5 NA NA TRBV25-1 CASSERGAHGEYF TGTGCCAGCAGTGAAAGGGGAGCCCATGGGGAGTACTTC
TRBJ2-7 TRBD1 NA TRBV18 CASSLTGASSYEQYF TGTGCCAGCTCGCTGACAGGGGCCAGCTCCTACGAGCAGTACTTC
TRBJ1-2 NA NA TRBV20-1 CSANRVYGYTF TGCAGTGCAAACAGAGTCTATGGCTACACCTTC
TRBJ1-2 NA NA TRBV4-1 CASSQEQAQGYTF TGCGCCAGCAGCCAAGAGCAGGCGCAAGGCTACACCTTC
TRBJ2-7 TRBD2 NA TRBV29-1 CSVAGGLSNEQYF TGCAGCGTTGCGGGGGGTCTGAGCAACGAGCAGTACTTC
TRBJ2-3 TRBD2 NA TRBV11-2 CASSFPRLAGDVSTDTQYF TGTGCCAGCAGCTTTCCCAGACTAGCGGGAGACGTTAGCACAGATACGCAGTATTTT
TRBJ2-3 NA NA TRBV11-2 CASSFLFPEGTDTQYF TGTGCCAGCAGCTTTCTGTTCCCGGAGGGCACAGATACGCAGTATTTT
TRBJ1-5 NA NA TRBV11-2 CASQFEGQGNQPQHF TGTGCCAGCCAATTCGAGGGGCAAGGGAATCAGCCCCAGCATTTT
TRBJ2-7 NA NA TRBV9 CASSLGPQGSYEQYF TGTGCCAGCAGCCTCGGACCCCAGGGATCCTACGAGCAGTACTTC
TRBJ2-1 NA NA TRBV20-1 CSATMINEQFF TGCAGTGCTACCATGATTAATGAGCAGTTCTTC
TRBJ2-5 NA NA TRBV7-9 CASSLDAYQETQYF TGTGCCAGCAGCTTAGATGCGTACCAAGAGACCCAGTACTTC
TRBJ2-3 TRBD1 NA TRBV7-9 CATGTGSTDTQYF TGTGCCACAGGGACAGGGAGCACAGATACGCAGTATTTT
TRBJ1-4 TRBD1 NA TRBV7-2 CASSFGGTVEKLFF TGTGCCAGCAGCTTCGGAGGGACAGTTGAAAAACTGTTTTTT
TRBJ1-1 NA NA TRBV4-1 CASSQEGLNTEAFF TGCGCCAGCAGCCAAGAGGGGCTGAACACTGAAGCTTTCTTT
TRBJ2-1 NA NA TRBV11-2 CASSLDIGQNNEQFF TGTGCCAGCAGCTTAGATATTGGGCAAAACAATGAGCAGTTCTTC
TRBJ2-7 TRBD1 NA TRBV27 CASSGFGDSSYEQYF TGTGCCAGCAGTGGGTTCGGGGACAGCTCCTACGAGCAGTACTTC
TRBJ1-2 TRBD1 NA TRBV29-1 CSVETGSYGYTF TGCAGCGTTGAGACAGGGAGCTATGGCTACACCTTC
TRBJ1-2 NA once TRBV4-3 CASSQDATGDGNYGYTF TGCGCCAGCAGCCAAGATGCTACGGGTGATGGTAACTATGGCTACACCTTC
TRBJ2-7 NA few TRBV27 CASSFAQAYEQYF TGTGCCAGCAGTTTTGCACAGGCCTACGAGCAGTACTTC
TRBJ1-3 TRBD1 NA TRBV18 CASSPPGQATGNTIYF TGTGCCAGCTCACCACCGGGACAGGCAACGGGAAACACCATATATTTT
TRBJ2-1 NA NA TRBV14 CASSQVGGQYNEQFF TGTGCCAGCAGCCAAGTAGGGGGGCAATACAATGAGCAGTTCTTC
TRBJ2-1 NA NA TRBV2 CASKGTPRLHSYNEQFF TGTGCCAGCAAAGGGACTCCCCGCTTGCACTCCTACAATGAGCAGTTCTTC
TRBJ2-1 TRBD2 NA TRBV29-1 CSVGGGRGANEQFF TGCAGCGTTGGAGGAGGGAGGGGAGCGAATGAGCAGTTCTTC
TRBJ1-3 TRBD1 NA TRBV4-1 CASSQGPTGGSGNTIYF TGCGCCAGCAGCCAAGGTCCTACAGGGGGCTCTGGAAACACCATATATTTT
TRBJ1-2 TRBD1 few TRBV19 CASSARGYGYTF TGTGCCAGTAGTGCCAGGGGGTATGGCTACACCTTC
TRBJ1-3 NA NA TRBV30 CAWSWGSGNTIYF TGTGCCTGGAGTTGGGGCTCTGGAAACACCATATATTTT
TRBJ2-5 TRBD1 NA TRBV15 CATSRDPGQQETQYF TGTGCCACCAGCCGCGACCCGGGACAGCAAGAGACCCAGTACTTC
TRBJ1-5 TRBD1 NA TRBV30 CAWRSTGRGSNQPQHF TGTGCCTGGAGATCGACAGGGCGGGGTAGCAATCAGCCCCAGCATTTT
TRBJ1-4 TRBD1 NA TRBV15 CATSRAGQGSEKLFF TGTGCCACCAGCAGAGCGGGACAGGGCAGTGAAAAACTGTTTTTT
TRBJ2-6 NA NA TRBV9 CASSAQQGSGANVLTF TGTGCCAGCAGCGCCCAGCAGGGGTCTGGGGCCAACGTCCTGACTTTC
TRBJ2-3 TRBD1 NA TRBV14 CASSQDRQGRDTQYF TGTGCCAGCAGCCAAGACCGACAGGGAAGAGATACGCAGTATTTT
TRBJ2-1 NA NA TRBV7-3 CASSLLPGQGYNEQFF TGTGCCAGCAGCCTACTTCCGGGGCAGGGATACAATGAGCAGTTCTTC
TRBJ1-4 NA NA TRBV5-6 CASSLGGAGFGEKLFF TGTGCCAGCAGCTTGGGAGGGGCAGGGTTCGGAGAAAAACTGTTTTTT
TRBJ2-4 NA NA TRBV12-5 CASSPSGAKNIQYF TGTGCTAGTTCCCCGTCGGGGGCCAAAAACATTCAGTACTTC
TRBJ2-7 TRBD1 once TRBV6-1 CASNNRGHEQYF TGTGCCAGCAACAACAGGGGCCACGAGCAGTACTTC
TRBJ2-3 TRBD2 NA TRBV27 CASSPFGLAGDTQYF TGTGCCAGCAGTCCCTTCGGACTAGCGGGAGATACGCAGTATTTT
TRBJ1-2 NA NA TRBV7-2 CASSLVQNYGYTF TGTGCCAGCAGCTTAGTACAGAACTATGGCTACACCTTC
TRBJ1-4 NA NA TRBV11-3 CASSLMTGGTNEKLFF TGTGCCAGCAGCTTAATGACTGGGGGGACTAATGAAAAACTGTTTTTT
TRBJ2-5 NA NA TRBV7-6 CASSGRGAETQYF TGTGCCAGTAGCGGAAGGGGGGCAGAGACCCAGTACTTC
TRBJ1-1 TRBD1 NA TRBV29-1 CSVTRQGIMNTEAFF TGCAGCGTGACCCGACAGGGGATAATGAACACTGAAGCTTTCTTT
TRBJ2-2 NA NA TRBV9 CASSVEARNTGELFF TGTGCCAGCAGCGTAGAGGCTAGGAACACCGGGGAGCTGTTTTTT
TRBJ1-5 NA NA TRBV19 CASSPQGNQPQHF TGTGCCAGTAGTCCCCAGGGCAATCAGCCCCAGCATTTT
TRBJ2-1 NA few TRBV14 CASSPHSRVSYNEQFF TGTGCCAGCAGCCCGCATAGCAGAGTTTCTTACAATGAGCAGTTCTTC